The 2 T cell receptor beta chains below all came from one sample that was sequenced in a study of a mutant IDH1 vaccine in newly diagnosed glioma. The table came from immunoSEQ multiplex PCR; TCRdb's copy has only in-frame clones and leaves some out. The profile shows roughly 38,000 clones, around 82% of them singletons. These receptors' antigens are unknown. The time point was: week 47, end of study. A single vaccine dose contained 300 ug of mutant IDH1 20-mer peptide, and topical imiquimod was used with it. Specimen: PBMCs, collected from a glioma patient whose treatment included an IDH1 peptide vaccine. All receptors derive from a man between 18 and 29 years old with glioma. Some clones in this sample may be carry-over from other donors' samples.

The V call is TRBV9, the J call TRBJ2-5; the D gene is possibly TRBD2 (6 bases). In germline, CDR1 is SGDLS, CDR2 YYNGEE. Trimming pared 0 bases from V and 5 bases from J, leaving 14 bases between. The CDR3 loop spans 15 amino acids. This CDR3 is CASSVEAAGIETQYF. In DNA, the CDR3 is TGTGCCAGCAGCGTAGAGGCGGCGGGAATCGAGACCCAGTACTTC.

The chain joins TRBV7-8 to TRBJ2-7; tentatively, D is TRBD2 (5 bases). V was trimmed by 0 bases and J by 1 base, leaving 10 bases between them. This CDR3 has 15 residues. Looked up from germline, CDR1 is SGHVS and CDR2 is FQNEAQ. For the CDR3, the DNA is TGTGCCAGCAGCTTAGCAGCGGACGGATCCTACGAGCAGTACTTC. Protein: CASSLAADGSYEQYF. The complete variable domain, with remaining parts taken from reference TRBV7-8 and TRBJ2-7, reads GAGVSQSPRYKVAKRGQDVALRCDPISGHVSLFWYQQALGQGPEFLTYFQNEAQLDKSGLPSDRFFAERPEGSVSTLKIQRTQQEDSAVYLCASSLAADGSYEQYFGPGTRLTVT.